This passage covers 13 T cell receptor beta chains from one sample sequenced in a study of molecular identifiers for immune sequencing clone quantification. TCRdb re-called the PCR reads through MiXCR, storing one row per CDR3 protein. The repertoire holds more than 450,000 distinct CDR3 sequences, around a fifth seen once, with about 0.8% in the top ten. The sequenced material came from naive CD8+ T cells from blood, with Jurkat cell RNA spiked in. Regarding subset: FACS-sorted CD8+CD4-CCR7+CD45RA+ naive T cells. The receptors here all came from a human donor in good health. Some libraries in this study had Jurkat cell RNA spiked in.

Concerning this clonotype: A much larger clone sits a single nucleotide away, making a read error possible. The chain couples TRBV24-1 to TRBJ2-3; TRBD2 matches at 13 bases. Germline V gene lookup returns CDR1 KGHDR and CDR2 SFDVKD. This CDR3 is built from 17 residues. The CDR3 DNA is TGTGCCAACAGTGATCCAACTAGCGGGAGGGTGAAAGATACGCAGTATTTT. Translation: CANSDPTSGRVKDTQYF.

The table lists this clonotype with a few counts. The rearrangement links TRBV20-1 to TRBJ2-1; D gene uncertain. The germline gives CDR1 DFQATT, CDR2 SNEGSKA (reference sequence). The CDR3 spans 13 residues. V shed 3 bases and J shed 8 bases, with 14 bases lying between them. The CDR3 DNA sequence: TGCAGTGCTAGCCTGACTTCCCCCCATGAGCAGTTCTTC. It codes for CSASLTSPHEQFF.

To note about this clonotype: A single base separates this from a much larger clone, so it may be a read error. The gene calls are TRBV5-1 and TRBJ2-5; 7 nucleotides align to TRBD1. V trimming: 4 bases; J trimming: 5 bases; junction bases outside the gene matches: 17. The CDR3 is made up of 17 amino acids. Germline CDR1 SGHRS, CDR2 YFSETQ. CDR3 in amino acids: CASSMGERQGFLETQYF. DNA for the CDR3: TGCGCCAGCAGCATGGGTGAAAGACAGGGCTTTTTGGAGACCCAGTACTTC. Drawing the rest from reference TRBV5-1 and TRBJ2-5, the complete variable domain is KAGVTQTPRYLIKTRGQQVTLSCSPISGHRSVSWYQQTPGQGLQFLFEYFSETQRNKGNFPGRFSGRQFSNSRSEMNVSTLELGDSALYLCASSMGERQGFLETQYFGPGTRLLVL.

This clonotype was observed at least ten times. The chain combines TRBV2 with TRBJ2-3, with D tentatively TRBD2 (6 bases). The germline gives CDR1 SNHLY, CDR2 FYNNEI. There are 13 residues in the CDR3. V was trimmed by 6 bases and J by 2 bases, leaving 9 bases between them. The CDR3, as DNA: TGTGCCAGCAGGGGCGGGGCCACAGATACGCAGTATTTT. Amino acid sequence: CASRGGATDTQYF.

The chain combines TRBV19 with TRBJ1-6; 7 nucleotides line up with TRBD1. The CDR3 has 15 amino acids. V shed 3 bases, J shed 7 bases, and the junction held 6 bases outside the gene matches. Germline V gene lookup returns CDR1 LNHDA and CDR2 SQIVND (reference sequence). In nucleotides, the CDR3 is TGTGCCAGTAGTATCGGTAACAGGGGAAATTCACCCCTCCACTTT. Its translation is CASSIGNRGNSPLHF. Supplemented by reference TRBV19 and TRBJ1-6, the full variable domain reads DGGITQSPKYLFRKEGQNVTLSCEQNLNHDAMYWYRQDPGQGLRLIYYSQIVNDFQKGDIAEGYSVSREKKESFPLTVTSAQKNPTAFYLCASSIGNRGNSPLHFGNGTRLTVT.

This clonotype was counted a few times. The CDR3 loop is CSAEPIGLQETQYF. CDR3 sequence (DNA): TGCAGTGCTGAACCTATCGGGCTCCAAGAGACCCAGTACTTC. This chain links TRBV20-1 with TRBJ2-5; no reliable D call. Germline V gene sequence: CDR1 DFQATT, CDR2 SNEGSKA (reference sequence). The V end was cut by 5 bases, the J end by 1 base, with 14 bases between. The CDR3 runs to 14 residues.

About this clonotype: A much larger clone differs by one base, so this may be a read error. The chain links TRBV4-2 to TRBJ2-7, with D possibly matching TRBD2 (5 bases). Per germline, CDR1 LGHNA and CDR2 YNFKEQ. The germline V and J ends were trimmed by 4 bases and 2 bases, with 21 bases remaining between them. The CDR3 is 17 amino acids. CDR3 sequence: CASSPGECAGAAYEQYF. The CDR3 DNA sequence: TGTGCCAGCAGCCCAGGAGAGTGTGCGGGCGCCGCCTACGAGCAGTACTTC.

The chain is built from TRBV29-1 and TRBJ2-1; 10 bases fit TRBD1. V dropped 0 bases and J dropped 6; count of bases not matched to a gene: 5. Germline V lookup: CDR1 SQVTM, CDR2 ANQGSEA. The CDR3 runs to 15 residues. The CDR3, as DNA: TGCAGCGTTGAAGATCGGGACAGGGGAATCAATGAGCAGTTCTTC. It yields the protein CSVEDRDRGINEQFF.

This CDR3 is CASSQDLLNTGELFF. The CDR3 nucleotides are TGTGCCAGCAGCCAAGATCTTCTGAACACCGGGGAGCTGTTTTTT. The V call is TRBV3-1, the J call TRBJ2-2; D call uncertain. The CDR3 has 15 amino acids. Germline lookup yields CDR1 LGHDT and CDR2 YNNKEL (reference sequence). The V gene lost 0 bases and the J gene lost 1 base, with 6 bases spanning the gap.

As to this clonotype: A much more abundant neighbour one base away suggests this may be a read error. V gene TRBV28 combines with J gene TRBJ2-7, with TRBD2 identical over 13 bases. There are 19 residues in the CDR3. CDR1 is MDHEN, CDR2 SYDVKM, per germline. CDR3 bases: TGTGCCGGCAGTTCCCTAAAAACTAGCGGGAGGGCCGGTCCCTACGAGCAGTACTTC. Translated, it gives CAGSSLKTSGRAGPYEQYF. The full variable domain, its missing parts supplied by reference TRBV28 and TRBJ2-7, is DVKVTQSSRYLVKRTGEKVFLECVQDMDHENMFWYRQDPGLGLRLIYFSYDVKMKEKGDIPEGYSVSREKKERFSLILESASTNQTSMYLCAGSSLKTSGRAGPYEQYFGPGTRLTVT.

This clonotype was picked up a small number of times. V is TRBV9 and J is TRBJ1-2; a possible D gene is TRBD1 (6 bases). V lost 4 bases and J lost 3, with 16 bases in between. The CDR3 runs to 15 residues. Germline V gives CDR1 SGDLS, CDR2 YYNGEE. This CDR3 reads CASSTRTEPDYGYTF. Written as DNA, the CDR3 is TGTGCCAGCAGCACCCGGACAGAGCCGGACTATGGCTACACCTTC.

A remark on this clonotype: A single base separates this from a much larger clone, so it may be a read error. The rearrangement uses TRBV29-1 and TRBJ1-1; a possible D gene is TRBD1 (5 bases). The CDR3 has 14 amino acids. Germline assignment: CDR1 SQVTM and CDR2 ANQGSEA. Trimming took off 6 bases at V and 7 bases at J, with 21 bases between the two ends. CDR3 in DNA: TGCAGCGTATTAAGGGCCGGGGGGAGATTTGAAGCTTTCTTT. This sequence encodes CSVLRAGGRFEAFF.

As DNA, the CDR3 is TGTGCCAGCAGTTACTCCCTTGGTTTGCGCAATACAGGGGGTGGCCCAACTGAAGCTTTCTTT. Protein product: CASSYSLGLRNTGGGPTEAFF. The chain recombines TRBV6-5 with TRBJ1-1, with 8 positions matching TRBD1. The CDR3 sequence is 21 residues long. Unmatched junction bases numbered 23, after V lost 0 bases and J lost 5 bases. Per the germline V gene, CDR1 is MNHEY and CDR2 is SVGAGI.